Each of the 20 T cell receptor beta chains below was sequenced from the same sample in a study of PD-L1 blockade in urothelial cancer. Only in-frame clones appear in the TCRdb table, and some are missing; sequencing was by immunoSEQ multiplex PCR. The repertoire holds some 100,000 clones, with roughly nine tenths as singletons. The sample here was PBMCs, taken around atezolizumab (anti-PD-L1) treatment. The receptors here all came from a woman aged 80 or over with urothelial cancer.

This clone was seen only once. The rearrangement links TRBV19 to TRBJ2-7, with 15 bases aligning to TRBD2. Germline-derived CDR1 and CDR2 are LNHDA and SQIVND (reference sequence). This CDR3 comprises 18 residues. The junction had 12 bases not matched to a gene; V was cut back by 3 bases and J by 6 bases. CDR3 protein: CASSMGGGLAGGLVEQYF. DNA of the CDR3: TGTGCCAGTAGTATGGGGGGGGGACTAGCGGGAGGACTCGTCGAGCAGTACTTC.

The chain couples TRBV5-1 to TRBJ2-1; perhaps TRBD1 as D (5 bases). Germline V gives CDR1 SGHRS, CDR2 YFSETQ. Trimming left V 0 bases short and J 4 bases short, with 11 bases between. The CDR3 totals 15 residues. The CDR3 DNA reads TGCGCCAGCAGCTTGGCTGGGGCCCGATACAATGAGCAGTTCTTC. This gives the protein CASSLAGARYNEQFF. Full variable domain (rest looked up from reference TRBV5-1 and TRBJ2-1): KAGVTQTPRYLIKTRGQQVTLSCSPISGHRSVSWYQQTPGQGLQFLFEYFSETQRNKGNFPGRFSGRQFSNSRSEMNVSTLELGDSALYLCASSLAGARYNEQFFGPGTRLTVL.

The chain couples TRBV28 to TRBJ1-2; tentatively, D is TRBD1 (5 bases). The CDR3 runs 14 residues. V lost 3 bases to trimming and J lost 8 bases, with 16 bases between them. CDR1 is MDHEN, CDR2 SYDVKM, per germline. The CDR3 nucleotides read TGTGCCAGCAGTTTGGGGCAGCTTTTGGGGGGCTACACCTTC. Protein sequence: CASSLGQLLGGYTF.

The DNA of the CDR3 is TGTGCCAGCAGCCCGGAGCTAGCGGGGAACTACGAGCAGTACTTC. The encoded protein is CASSPELAGNYEQYF. V gene TRBV9 combines with J gene TRBJ2-7, with 9 bases matching TRBD2. CDR3 length equals 15 residues. Trimming at V came to 4 bases and at J to 3 bases, leaving 8 bases not matched to a gene. Germline V CDR1 and CDR2: SGDLS, YYNGEE.

V and J are TRBV9 and TRBJ1-2, with 12 bases fitting TRBD1. J lost 7 bases, V lost 0 bases, and 7 bases had no gene match. The length of the CDR3 is 16 residues. CDR1 SGDLS and CDR2 YYNGEE come from the germline V gene. CDR3 bases: TGTGCCAGCAGCGTAGGCCCGGGACAGGGGGCAGGTGGCTACACCTTC. Protein: CASSVGPGQGAGGYTF.

The chain joins TRBV7-6 to TRBJ2-1; D gene ambiguous. V dropped 1 base and J dropped 5 bases, with 6 bases sitting between them. The V gene's germline CDR1 is SGHVS and CDR2 FNYEAQ. The CDR3 extends over 13 amino acids. Here the CDR3 reads CASSLVTNNEQFF. The CDR3 bases are TGTGCCAGCAGCTTAGTAACAAACAATGAGCAGTTCTTC.

This CDR3 reads CASRPAGGFTEQYF. DNA of the CDR3: TGTGCAAGTCGCCCAGCGGGAGGATTTACCGAGCAGTACTTC. The rearrangement links TRBV12-2 to TRBJ2-7; TRBD2, as called in the table, went unchecked against the DNA. TRBV12-2 is labeled a pseudogene. The CDR3 covers 14 residues.

The V call is TRBV28, the J call TRBJ1-5, with a tentative D call TRBD1 (5 bases). This CDR3 is built from 16 residues. The germline gives CDR1 MDHEN, CDR2 SYDVKM. Trimming took off 5 bases at V and 1 base at J, with 15 bases between the two ends. CDR3 in amino acids: CASSLGFSGSNQPQHF. The CDR3 DNA is TGTGCCAGCAGTCTCGGGTTCTCAGGGAGCAATCAGCCCCAGCATTTT.

This clone has a single count. V is TRBV7-9 and J is TRBJ2-5; D is undetermined. The germline CDR1 and CDR2 sequences are SEHNR and FQNEAQ (reference sequence). This CDR3 is 14 amino acids long. Trimming left V 5 bases short and J 5 bases short, with 15 bases between. CDR3 bases: TGTGCCAGCAGCCCTAGGATAGAAAGGGAGACCCAGTACTTC. Translating gives CASSPRIERETQYF.

V is TRBV29-1 and J is TRBJ2-3; a weak D match, TRBD1 (5 bases). Per the germline V gene, CDR1 is SQVTM and CDR2 is ANQGSEA. The V end lost 4 bases, the J end lost 4 bases, and 12 bases lay between the germline ends. This CDR3 is built from 13 residues. Here the CDR3 DNA reads TGCAGCGTTGCTAGGGGAAGGGCAGATACGCAGTATTTT. Translating it yields CSVARGRADTQYF.

The rearrangement links TRBV9 to TRBJ2-3; D might be TRBD2 (5 bases). This CDR3 has 17 residues. Deletions cut 4 bases from V and 2 bases from J, with 20 bases between. Germline loops: CDR1 SGDLS, CDR2 YYNGEE. CDR3 sequence reads: CASSQDYGGLNTDTQYF. The CDR3 nucleotides are TGTGCCAGCAGCCAAGACTACGGTGGCCTCAACACAGATACGCAGTATTTT.

V usage is TRBV9 and J usage is TRBJ2-1; 7 bases match TRBD2. The CDR3 contains 16 residues. The J segment lost 5 bases and the V segment lost 0 bases, leaving 8 bases of the junction unmatched. Germline V CDR1 and CDR2: SGDLS, YYNGEE. The CDR3 reads CASSVEGTNFNNEQFF. The CDR3 nucleotides read TGTGCCAGCAGCGTAGAAGGGACTAACTTTAACAATGAGCAGTTCTTC.

The chain uses TRBV28 and TRBJ1-2; D may be TRBD1 (5 bases). Germline V gene lookup returns CDR1 MDHEN and CDR2 SYDVKM. V was trimmed by 6 bases and J by 0 bases, leaving 14 bases between them. CDR3 length: 15 amino acids. The chain's CDR3 is CASSSDRDANYGYTF. The DNA for the CDR3 is TGTGCCAGCAGCTCAGACAGAGATGCTAACTATGGCTACACCTTC.

The chain has TRBV19 and TRBJ2-1; TRBD2 matches at 8 bases. The CDR3 consists of 16 residues. Germline loops: CDR1 LNHDA, CDR2 SQIVND (reference sequence). Trimming took 7 bases from V and 3 from J; bases not matched to a gene: 11. CDR3 in amino acids: CASNTGGSGNYNEQFF. CDR3 nucleotide sequence: TGTGCCAGTAACACCGGGGGTAGCGGGAACTACAATGAGCAGTTCTTC. The full variable domain, its missing parts supplied by reference TRBV19 and TRBJ2-1, is DGGITQSPKYLFRKEGQNVTLSCEQNLNHDAMYWYRQDPGQGLRLIYYSQIVNDFQKGDIAEGYSVSREKKESFPLTVTSAQKNPTAFYLCASNTGGSGNYNEQFFGPGTRLTVL.

This rearrangement joins TRBV19 to TRBJ2-5, with D possibly TRBD1 on 6 matching bases. V was trimmed by 4 bases and J by 5 bases, leaving 11 bases between them. The CDR3 loop spans 13 amino acids. The germline gives CDR1 LNHDA, CDR2 SQIVND (reference sequence). CDR3 DNA: TGTGCCAGTAGTACCACAGGGCTGGAGACCCAGTACTTC. Protein sequence: CASSTTGLETQYF.

The genes are TRBV19 and TRBJ1-1; 8 bases are shared with TRBD1. V shed 5 bases, J shed 6 bases, and the junction held 8 bases outside the gene matches. This CDR3 has 14 residues. Per germline, CDR1 LNHDA and CDR2 SQIVND (reference sequence). The CDR3 nucleotides read TGTGCCAGTAGTGGCTTAGGACAGGGACCTGAAGCTTTCTTT. This encodes CASSGLGQGPEAFF.

This sequence joins TRBV28 and TRBJ1-4; D may be TRBD1 (6 bases). CDR3 length: 16 amino acids. CDR1 and CDR2 (germline): MDHEN, SYDVKM. Deletions cut 3 bases from V and 5 bases from J, with 16 bases between. In nucleotides, the CDR3 is TGTGCCAGCAGTTTGGGTGGCAGGGGATCAAATGAAAAACTGTTTTTT. Protein: CASSLGGRGSNEKLFF.

The chain joins TRBV5-1 to TRBJ2-5; D perhaps matches TRBD2 (5 bases). V lost 0 bases to trimming and J lost 1 base, with 7 bases between them. This CDR3 has 14 residues. The germline gives CDR1 SGHRS, CDR2 YFSETQ. CDR3 residues: CASSLGAGQETQYF. Here the CDR3 DNA reads TGCGCCAGCAGCTTGGGGGCGGGCCAAGAGACCCAGTACTTC.

The rearrangement joins TRBV7-9 to TRBJ2-3; D call uncertain. The V and J ends lost 5 bases and 6 bases respectively, with 6 bases between them. In germline, CDR1 is SEHNR, CDR2 FQNEAQ (reference sequence). The CDR3 extends over 11 amino acids. CDR3: CASSQADTQYF. The DNA for the CDR3 is TGTGCCAGCAGCCAGGCCGATACGCAGTATTTT.

J is TRBJ1-5 and V is TRBV28; weak D call: TRBD1 (6 bases). The CDR3 contains 13 residues. The germline V gene has CDR1 MDHEN and CDR2 SYDVKM. The germline V and J ends were trimmed by 5 bases and 6 bases, with 11 bases remaining between them. The CDR3 protein is CASSQGNSQPQHF. The CDR3, as DNA: TGTGCCAGCAGTCAGGGGAATAGTCAGCCCCAGCATTTT.